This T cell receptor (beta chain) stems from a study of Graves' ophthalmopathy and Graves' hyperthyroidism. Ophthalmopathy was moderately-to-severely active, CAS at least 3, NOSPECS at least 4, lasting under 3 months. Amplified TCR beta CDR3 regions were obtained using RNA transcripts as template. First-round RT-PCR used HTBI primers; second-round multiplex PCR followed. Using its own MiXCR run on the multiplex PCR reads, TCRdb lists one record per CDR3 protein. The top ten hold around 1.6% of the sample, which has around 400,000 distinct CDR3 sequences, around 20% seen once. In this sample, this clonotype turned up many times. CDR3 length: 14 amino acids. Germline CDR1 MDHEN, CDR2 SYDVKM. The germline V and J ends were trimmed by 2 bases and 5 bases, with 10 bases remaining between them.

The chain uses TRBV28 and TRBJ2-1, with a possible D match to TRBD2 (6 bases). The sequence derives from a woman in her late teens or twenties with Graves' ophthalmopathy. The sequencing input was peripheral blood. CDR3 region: CASSLGGVHNEQFF. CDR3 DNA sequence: TGTGCCAGCAGTTTAGGCGGGGTCCACAATGAGCAGTTCTTC.